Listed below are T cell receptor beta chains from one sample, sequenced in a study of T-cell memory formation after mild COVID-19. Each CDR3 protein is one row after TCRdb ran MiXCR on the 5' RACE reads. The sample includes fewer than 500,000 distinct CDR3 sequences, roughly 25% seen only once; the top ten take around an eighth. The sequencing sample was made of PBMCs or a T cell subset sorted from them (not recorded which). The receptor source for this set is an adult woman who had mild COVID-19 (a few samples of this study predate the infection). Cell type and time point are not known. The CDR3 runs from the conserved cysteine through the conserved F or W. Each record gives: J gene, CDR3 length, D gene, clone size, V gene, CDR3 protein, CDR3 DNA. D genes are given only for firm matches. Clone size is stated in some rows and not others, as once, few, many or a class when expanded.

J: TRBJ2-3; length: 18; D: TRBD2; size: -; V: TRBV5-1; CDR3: CASSSGLAGGPTTDTQYF; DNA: TGCGCCAGCAGCTCGGGACTAGCGGGAGGTCCCACCACAGATACGCAGTATTTT
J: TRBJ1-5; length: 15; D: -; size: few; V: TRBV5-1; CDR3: CASSGSPGMGQPQHF; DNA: TGCGCCAGCAGCGGGTCTCCCGGGATGGGTCAGCCCCAGCATTTT
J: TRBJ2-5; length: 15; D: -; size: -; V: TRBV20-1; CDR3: CSARERTGLQETQYF; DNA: TGCAGTGCTAGAGAAAGGACGGGCTTACAAGAGACCCAGTACTTC
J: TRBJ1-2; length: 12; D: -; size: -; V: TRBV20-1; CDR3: CSARSPGEGYTF; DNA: TGCAGTGCTAGATCCCCAGGGGAAGGCTACACCTTC
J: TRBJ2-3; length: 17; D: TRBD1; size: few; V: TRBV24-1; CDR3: CATSDSRGQPRGDTQYF; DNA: TGTGCCACCAGTGACTCTCGGGGACAGCCCCGGGGAGATACGCAGTATTTT
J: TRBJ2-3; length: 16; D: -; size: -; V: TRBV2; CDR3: CASSDPSGPSTDTQYF; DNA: TGTGCCAGCAGTGACCCCAGCGGACCTAGCACAGATACGCAGTATTTT
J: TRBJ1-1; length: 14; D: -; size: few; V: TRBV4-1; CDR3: CASSQDSRNTEAFF; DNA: TGCGCCAGCAGCCAAGATTCGAGGAACACTGAAGCTTTCTTT
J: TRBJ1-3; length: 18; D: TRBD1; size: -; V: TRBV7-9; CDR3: CASSSWGQGPNSGNTIYF; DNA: TGTGCCAGCAGCTCATGGGGACAGGGGCCTAACTCTGGAAACACCATATATTTT
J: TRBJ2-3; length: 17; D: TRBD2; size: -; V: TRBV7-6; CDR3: CASSSGGLAGVTDTQYF; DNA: TGTGCCAGCAGCTCCGGAGGACTAGCGGGAGTCACAGATACGCAGTATTTT
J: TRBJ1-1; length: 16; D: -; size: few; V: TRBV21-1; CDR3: CASSKVSGQGITEAFF; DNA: TGTGCCAGCAGCAAAGTAAGCGGCCAGGGGATCACTGAAGCTTTCTTT
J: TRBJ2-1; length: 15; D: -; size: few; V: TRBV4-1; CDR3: CASSPFPRGQGEQFF; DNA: TGCGCCAGCAGCCCCTTCCCCCGGGGGCAGGGTGAGCAGTTCTTC
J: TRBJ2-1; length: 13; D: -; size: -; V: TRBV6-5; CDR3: CASSPGTRDEQFF; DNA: TGTGCCAGCAGCCCCGGGACTCGGGATGAGCAGTTCTTC
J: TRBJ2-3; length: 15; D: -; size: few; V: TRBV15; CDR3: CATSPRASPPDTQYF; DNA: TGTGCCACCAGCCCCAGGGCCAGTCCCCCAGATACGCAGTATTTT
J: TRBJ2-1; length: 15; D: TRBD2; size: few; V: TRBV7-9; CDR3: CASSARSGGYNEQFF; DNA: TGTGCCAGCAGCGCACGTAGCGGGGGCTACAATGAGCAGTTCTTC
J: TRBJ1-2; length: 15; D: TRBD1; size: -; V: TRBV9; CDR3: CASSPHGQGNYGYTF; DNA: TGTGCCAGCAGCCCCCATGGACAGGGAAACTATGGCTACACCTTC
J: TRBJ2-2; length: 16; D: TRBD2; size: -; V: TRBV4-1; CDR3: CASSQAGGHGTGELFF; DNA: TGCGCCAGCAGCCAAGCGGGGGGGCACGGCACCGGGGAGCTGTTTTTT
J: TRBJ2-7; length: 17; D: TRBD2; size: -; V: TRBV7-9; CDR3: CASSPTSGGQASYEQYF; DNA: TGTGCCAGCAGCCCGACTAGCGGGGGCCAGGCCTCCTACGAGCAGTACTTC
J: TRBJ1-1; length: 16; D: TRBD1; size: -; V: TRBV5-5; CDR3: CASSSDRGPSNTEAFF; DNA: TGTGCCAGCAGCTCGGACAGGGGGCCATCGAACACTGAAGCTTTCTTT
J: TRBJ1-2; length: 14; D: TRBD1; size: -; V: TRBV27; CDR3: CASSFASTGNGYTF; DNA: TGTGCCAGCAGTTTTGCCTCGACAGGGAACGGCTACACCTTC
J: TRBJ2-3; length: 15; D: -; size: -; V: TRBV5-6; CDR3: CASSVHGRSTDTQYF; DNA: TGTGCCAGCAGCGTCCACGGGCGAAGCACAGATACGCAGTATTTT
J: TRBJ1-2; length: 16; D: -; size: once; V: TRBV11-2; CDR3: CASSSSRTASSRGYTF; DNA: TGTGCCAGCAGCTCCTCAAGGACAGCTTCTTCAAGGGGGTACACCTTC
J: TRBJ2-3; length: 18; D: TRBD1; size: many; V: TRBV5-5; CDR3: CASSLGSGTGSGTDTQYF; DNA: TGTGCCAGCAGCTTAGGATCTGGGACAGGGTCCGGCACAGATACGCAGTATTTT
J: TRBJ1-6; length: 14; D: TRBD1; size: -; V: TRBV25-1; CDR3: CASRVGTENSPLHF; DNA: TGTGCCAGCAGGGTGGGGACAGAGAATTCACCCCTCCACTTT
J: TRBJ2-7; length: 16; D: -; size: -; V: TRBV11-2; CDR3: CASSSLARNREYEQYF; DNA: TGTGCCAGCAGCTCCCTCGCCAGGAACAGAGAGTACGAGCAGTACTTC
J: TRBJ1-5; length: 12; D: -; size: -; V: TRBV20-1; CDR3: CSAQTSNQPQHF; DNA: TGCAGTGCCCAAACTAGCAATCAGCCCCAGCATTTT
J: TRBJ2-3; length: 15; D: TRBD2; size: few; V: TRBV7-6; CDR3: CASSLTSGSSDTQYF; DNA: TGTGCCAGCAGCCTGACTAGCGGGAGTTCAGATACGCAGTATTTT
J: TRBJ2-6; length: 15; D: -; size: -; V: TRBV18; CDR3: CASSPSAYGANVLTF; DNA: TGTGCCAGCTCACCGAGTGCCTATGGCGCCAACGTCCTGACTTTC
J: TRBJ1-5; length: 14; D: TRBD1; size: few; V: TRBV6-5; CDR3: CASSYGTGVQPQHF; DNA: TGTGCCAGCAGTTACGGGACAGGGGTTCAGCCCCAGCATTTT